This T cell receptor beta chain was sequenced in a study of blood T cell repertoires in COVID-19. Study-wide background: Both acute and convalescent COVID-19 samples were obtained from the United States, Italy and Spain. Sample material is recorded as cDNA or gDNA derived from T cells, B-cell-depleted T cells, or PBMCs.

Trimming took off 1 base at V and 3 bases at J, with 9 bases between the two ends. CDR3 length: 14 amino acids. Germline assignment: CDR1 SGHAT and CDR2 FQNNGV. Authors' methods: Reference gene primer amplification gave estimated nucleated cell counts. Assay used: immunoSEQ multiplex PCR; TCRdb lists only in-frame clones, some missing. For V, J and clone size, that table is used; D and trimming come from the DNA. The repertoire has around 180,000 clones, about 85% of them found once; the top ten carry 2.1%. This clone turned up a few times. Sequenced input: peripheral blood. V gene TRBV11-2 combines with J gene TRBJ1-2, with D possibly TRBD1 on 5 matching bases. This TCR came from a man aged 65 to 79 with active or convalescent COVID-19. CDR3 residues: CASSLGGRDYGYTF. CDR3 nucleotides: TGTGCCAGCAGCTTAGGGGGCAGGGACTATGGCTACACCTTC. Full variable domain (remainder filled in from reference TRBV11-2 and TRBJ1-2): EAGVAQSPRYKIIEKRQSVAFWCNPISGHATLYWYQQILGQGPKLLIQFQNNGVVDDSQLPKDRFSAERLKGVDSTLKIQPAKLEDSAVYLCASSLGGRDYGYTFGSGTRLTVV.